What follows is one TCR beta chain and its context. This clone was detected once. No cognate antigen has been identified for it. No qualities accompany the bases; no much larger clone lies one base away. The twin pairs came from the European Cystic Fibrosis Twin and Sibling Study Cohort, a cohort that recruited patients from roughly 160 CF clinics across 14 European countries. Zygosity and CFTR genotype were verified in-house, with zygosity tested by multiplex PCR of nine short tandem repeat loci. Each twin gave a peripheral blood sample, and clinical parameters were documented on that same day of blood sampling. Phenol/chloroform extraction was used to isolate genomic DNA from peripheral blood cells, and the DNA was then kept in TE buffer at 4 degrees C. This record belongs to a study of monozygotic twins with cystic fibrosis (dated by TCRdb to the early 2020s). With respect to the entire study: Barcoded libraries were prepared from three micrograms of fragmented DNA with around 15 PCR cycles. Data for three of the twin pairs had been reported previously in another context. Ten female and six male twin pairs, aged about 2.0 to 36.4 years (median about 9 years) and mostly children and adolescents, were included in the cohort. To gauge how much genetics shapes V and J gene usage, the researchers compared TCR beta repertoires both within and across 16 monozygotic twin pairs who have cystic fibrosis. On the day blood was drawn, the twins' weight-for-height and FEVPerc (FEV1 disease centile) were ranked against those of the roughly 960 cohort participants.

Study-wide findings and limitations: No association turned up between shared CDR3 numbers and age, concordance or disease severity, and the cohort was small. In 13 of 16 pairs, V gene usage most closely resembled the co-twin's, and the same held for J usage in 8 of 16 pairs, a pattern suggesting genetic constraints. Nucleotide-identical clonotype sharing was significantly higher within monozygotic CF twin pairs than between unrelated CF individuals (P = 0.000026, Mann-Whitney). Simpson clonality was generally low (median around 0.01), suggesting a naive-dominated repertoire, with higher clonality in the most severely affected patients.

V is cut back by 5 bases and J by 0 bases, with 4 bases in the junction unmatched. The CDR3 goes from the cysteine to the phenylalanine over 15 residues. The DNA shown is the 45-base CDR3, in frame from base 1. CDR1 SEHNR and CDR2 FQNEAQ were looked up in the germline V gene (reference sequence). TCR beta CDR3 regions were amplified by multiplex PCR with the immunoSEQ immune profiling system according to the manufacturer's instructions. An Illumina NextSeq system was used to carry out the sequencing. From the authors' description of their analysis: Sequence data were processed on the immunoSEQ Analyzer platform, and clonality was computed as the square root of Simpson's index of productive rearrangements. Similarity in V and J usage was quantified by Jensen-Shannon distance, and CDR3 generation probabilities were calculated with OLGA. Shared CDR3 sequences were searched against the immuneACCESS database (August 2020) and VDJdb (December 2020). TCRdb retrieved this table from immuneACCESS and kept in-frame rearrangements only. Not all clones are present; in checked studies, unresolved V genes account for under half, and no reason is known for the remainder. That table gives V, J and clone size, and the DNA gave D and trimming. For this sample there are some 9,600 clones; about 89% appear just once. The biggest ten clones account for around 5.9% of the sample.

Recombination linked TRBV7-9 to TRBJ2-3, with 8 bases aligning to TRBD1. The sequenced material came from blood. The clonotype originates from a boy younger than 10 with cystic fibrosis. The CDR3 sequence is CASSDRGISTDTQYF. The sequenced DNA is TGTGCCAGCAGCGACAGGGGCATTAGCACAGATACGCAGTATTTT.